These 21 T cell receptor beta chains were sequenced from one sample in a study of blood T cell repertoires in COVID-19. Only in-frame clones appear in the TCRdb table, and some are missing; sequencing was by immunoSEQ multiplex PCR. The table has approximately 270,000 clones, about 85% seen once. The sample was peripheral blood. These receptor sequences come from a human donor with COVID-19, enrolled during active disease. The donor label of this sample is uncertain.

On this clone: The junction shows a germline mismatch at one end, possibly a read error. J is TRBJ2-7 and V is TRBV27; a weak D match, TRBD2 (5 bases). The CDR3 covers 15 residues. Germline V gene lookup returns CDR1 MNHEY and CDR2 SMNVEV (reference sequence). The CDR3 protein is CASSQIPPLRGRVHF. The CDR3, as DNA: TGTGCCAGCAGTCAAATCCCCCCTCTTCGAGGGCGGGTGCACTTC.

This clone was found once. V is TRBV6-5 and J is TRBJ1-5; D is possibly TRBD1 (5 bases). Germline CDR1 MNHEY, CDR2 SVGAGI. V gave up 8 bases and J gave up 3 bases, with 14 bases separating them. The CDR3 totals 14 residues. The chain's CDR3 is CASRAGGSNQPQHF. In DNA form, the CDR3 reads TGTGCCAGCCGGGCTGGGGGGTCCAATCAGCCCCAGCATTTT.

The gene calls are TRBV28 and TRBJ2-7, with 8 bases aligning to TRBD1. Germline lookup yields CDR1 MDHEN and CDR2 SYDVKM. CDR3 length: 16 residues. V shed 4 bases, J shed 2 bases, and the junction held 10 bases outside the gene matches. This chain's CDR3 is CASSSQGQGRPYEQYF. The CDR3 DNA is TGTGCCAGCAGTTCCCAAGGACAGGGAAGGCCCTACGAGCAGTACTTC.

V gene TRBV7-8 combines with J gene TRBJ2-1, with TRBD2 identical over 14 bases. The germline V gene has CDR1 SGHVS and CDR2 FQNEAQ. The CDR3 loop spans 17 amino acids. The V gene end was trimmed by 6 bases and the J gene end by 9 bases; junction bases not matched to a gene: 13. The CDR3 sequence is CASRFSTGTSGSGEQFF. The CDR3 region has the DNA TGTGCCAGCAGGTTTTCCACCGGGACTAGCGGGAGTGGTGAGCAGTTCTTC.

The rearrangement links TRBV2 to TRBJ1-5; 10 positions match TRBD1. Trimming removed 8 bases from V and 6 bases from J; junction bases left unmatched: 10. The V gene's germline CDR1 is SNHLY and CDR2 FYNNEI. This CDR3 contains 15 residues. CDR3 sequence: CASGGRDRGLQPQHF. The DNA for the CDR3 is TGTGCCAGCGGGGGCCGAGACAGGGGGCTTCAGCCCCAGCATTTT.

V usage is TRBV6-2 or TRBV6-3 and J usage is TRBJ2-7; TRBD2 matches at 10 bases. The V segment lost 6 bases and the J segment 5 bases; nucleotides outside the gene matches: 19. The CDR3 is 18 residues long. Germline V gene lookup returns CDR1 MNHEY and CDR2 SVGEGT. The CDR3 sequence is CASSPPSKSTSGTDEQYF. DNA for the CDR3: TGTGCCAGCAGCCCTCCCTCTAAGAGTACTAGCGGGACGGACGAGCAGTACTTC.

This rearrangement joins TRBV5-1 to TRBJ1-3; the D gene is possibly TRBD1 (5 bases). CDR1 and CDR2 (germline): SGHRS, YFSETQ. Trimming left V 7 bases short and J 4 bases short, with 18 bases between. The CDR3 is 15 amino acids. CDR3 DNA sequence: TGCGCCAGCGGCAATCCAGGGATCGAGGGAAACACCATATATTTT. It encodes CASGNPGIEGNTIYF.

Only a few counts were recorded for this clone. The chain is built from TRBV7-8 and TRBJ1-5; 7 bases map to TRBD1. This CDR3 is built from 16 residues. The V and J ends lost 5 bases and 0 bases, in that order; junction bases with no gene match: 7. Germline-derived CDR1 and CDR2 are SGHVS and FQNEAQ. In DNA, the CDR3 is TGTGCCAGCAGCCAGAGGACAGGAATTAGCAATCAGCCCCAGCATTTT. It codes for CASSQRTGISNQPQHF.

The rearrangement uses TRBV5-1 and TRBJ2-7; D is possibly TRBD1 (6 bases). This CDR3 comprises 15 residues. Germline V gene lookup returns CDR1 SGHRS and CDR2 YFSETQ. V was pared by 1 base and J by 0 bases, with 11 bases between. The DNA for the CDR3 is TGCGCCAGCAGCTTGAGGCAGGGGAGCTCCTACGAGCAGTACTTC. Protein product: CASSLRQGSSYEQYF.

This clone was observed a single time. The chain carries TRBV2 and TRBJ1-2; D remains unclear. Trimming left V 1 base short and J 8 bases short, with 8 bases between. Per the germline V gene, CDR1 is SNHLY and CDR2 is FYNNEI. The CDR3 contains 12 residues. CDR3 protein: CASSEDVGGYTF. The CDR3 nucleotides read TGTGCCAGCAGTGAAGACGTCGGGGGCTACACCTTC.

The rearrangement joins TRBV18 to TRBJ1-1; 8 bases line up with TRBD1. Germline V CDR1 and CDR2: KGHSH, LQKENI. With 5 bases clipped from V and 3 bases from J, the junction kept 14 bases outside the gene matches. The CDR3 is made up of 17 amino acids. CDR3 DNA sequence: TGTGCCAGCTCAAGACCGGACAGGGCGGTCGTGGACACTGAAGCTTTCTTT. Protein: CASSRPDRAVVDTEAFF.

This clone has only one observation. The chain is built from TRBV6-6 and TRBJ1-1, with 7 bases matching TRBD1. The CDR3 contains 15 residues. J lost 4 bases, V lost 5 bases, and 10 bases had no gene match. Per the germline V gene, CDR1 is MNHNY and CDR2 is SVGAGI (reference sequence). The CDR3 loop reads CASSEEGATVTEAFF. For the CDR3, the DNA is TGTGCCAGCAGTGAGGAGGGGGCGACGGTCACTGAAGCTTTCTTT.

V is TRBV7-8 and J is TRBJ2-7, with D perhaps TRBD2 (5 bases). The CDR3 contains 15 residues. Germline V lookup: CDR1 SGHVS, CDR2 FQNEAQ. V lost 5 bases and J 3 bases, leaving 17 bases between the germline ends. The CDR3 spells CASSPYNGILYEQYF. CDR3 nucleotides: TGTGCCAGCAGCCCTTACAACGGGATACTCTACGAGCAGTACTTC.

The chain recombines TRBV5-1 with TRBJ1-2; unclear D gene. Trimming took off 3 bases at V and 6 bases at J, with 9 bases between the two ends. Germline V gives CDR1 SGHRS, CDR2 YFSETQ. The CDR3 has 12 amino acids. DNA of the CDR3: TGCGCCAGCAGCTCACTAACCGATGGCTACACCTTC. Protein product: CASSSLTDGYTF.

The CDR3, as DNA: TGTGCCAGCAGTTTCGTGGGGGGAGAGACCCAGTACTTC. Residues: CASSFVGGETQYF. The chain carries TRBV12-3 or TRBV12-4 and TRBJ2-5; tentatively, D is TRBD2 (6 bases). This CDR3 has 13 residues. Deletions cut 3 bases from V and 4 bases from J, with 9 bases between.

The V call is TRBV28, the J call TRBJ1-6, with D hard to call. Trimming left V 6 bases short and J 9 bases short, with 9 bases between. Germline V gene sequence: CDR1 MDHEN, CDR2 SYDVKM. The CDR3 loop spans 12 amino acids. In nucleotides, the CDR3 is TGTGCCAGCAGCCTTTCCGGTTCACCCCTCCACTTT. Translation gives CASSLSGSPLHF.

The gene calls are TRBV6-1 and TRBJ2-1, with 9 bases fitting TRBD2. V dropped 3 bases and J dropped 2; count of bases not matched to a gene: 8. The germline CDR1 and CDR2 sequences are MNHNS and SASEGT. The CDR3 runs to 17 residues. CDR3 in DNA: TGTGCCAGCAGTGACAGGATAGCGGGAGCCACCTACAATGAGCAGTTCTTC. Translation: CASSDRIAGATYNEQFF.

The CDR3 reads CASSYSPQNPYEQYF. The CDR3 DNA reads as TGTGCCAGCAGTTACTCCCCACAAAACCCCTACGAGCAGTACTTC. The chain combines TRBV6-5 with TRBJ2-7, with unresolved D. Trimming removed 0 bases from V and 2 bases from J, with 11 bases in between. Germline CDR1 is MNHEY and CDR2 is SVGAGI. The CDR3 is 15 residues long.

The count of this clone is one. J is TRBJ1-5 and V is TRBV15; D remains unclear. The CDR3 length is 13 residues. Looked up from germline, CDR1 is LNHNV and CDR2 is YYDKDF (reference sequence). Trimming took 0 bases from V and 7 from J, leaving 7 bases between them. The CDR3 is CATSRESRQPQHF. The CDR3 DNA is TGTGCCACCAGCAGAGAATCGAGGCAGCCCCAGCATTTT.

The genes are TRBV28 and TRBJ1-1; D is uncertain. Trimming left V 11 bases short and J 1 base short, with 8 bases between. The CDR3 runs 11 residues. Looked up from germline, CDR1 is MDHEN and CDR2 is SYDVKM. DNA of the CDR3: TGTGCCGCGGGAGCGAACACTGAAGCTTTCTTT. It is translated as CAAGANTEAFF.

V is TRBV6-5 and J is TRBJ2-7; 8 nucleotides agree with TRBD2. Germline loops: CDR1 MNHEY, CDR2 SVGAGI. J lost 4 bases, V lost 2 bases, and 7 bases had no gene match. The CDR3 length is 15 residues. The CDR3 sequence is CASSYDGSGTYEQYF. CDR3 nucleotide sequence: TGTGCCAGCAGTTACGACGGTAGCGGGACTTACGAGCAGTACTTC.